This TCR beta chain emerged from a study of blood T cell repertoires in COVID-19. For the study at large: The origin of the acute and convalescent COVID-19 samples was the United States, Italy and Spain.

The J segment lost 5 bases and the V segment lost 0 bases, leaving 6 bases of the junction unmatched. The CDR3 loop spans 15 amino acids. Germline CDR1 KGHSH, CDR2 LQKENI. The protocol was immunoSEQ multiplex PCR, while the TCRdb copy is restricted to in-frame clones and leaves out a portion. This table holds about 250,000 clones, roughly 85% found once. Input material: peripheral blood. This clonotype originated in a man younger than 35 with active or convalescent COVID-19. The chain recombines TRBV18 with TRBJ2-5; 7 nucleotides match TRBD1. As DNA, the CDR3 is TGTGCCAGCTCACCACCGCAAGGGGGCCGCGAGACCCAGTACTTC. Translating it yields CASSPPQGGRETQYF.